Listed here are 27 T cell receptor beta chains from one sample, sequenced in a study of blood T cells in healthy people across ages (dated by TCRdb to about 2015). The receptor library was made with 5' RACE. These reads were obtained on an Illumina HiSeq 2500. A second roughly 6 to 11 cycle PCR used a sample-barcoded 5' primer and a J-beta primer mix. TCRdb passed the public sequencing reads through fastp at Q25 and MiXCR, retaining productive beta sequences. Every entry covers one CDR3 protein and lists the most common genes and DNA from its rows. The sample profile shows about a million distinct CDR3 sequences; roughly 43% of them were found once. The top ten clones comprise around an eighth of the sample. Sequencing input: blood. The receptors derive from a man between 25 and 39 years old in good health.

This clonotype was counted between two and nine times. The CDR3: CASSVEAERYTQYF. CDR3 nucleotide sequence: TGTGCCAGCAGCGTAGAGGCCGAACGTTATACGCAGTATTTT. The genes are TRBV9 and TRBJ2-3; D is uncertain. CDR1 SGDLS and CDR2 YYNGEE come from the germline V gene. V was clipped by 0 bases and J by 7 bases, with 12 bases between them. This CDR3 is built from 14 residues.

V is TRBV11-1 and J is TRBJ2-1, with D perhaps assigned TRBD1 or TRBD2 (5 bases each). The better agreement between TRBJ2-7 and the DNA end casts doubt on the J call. The germline CDR1 and CDR2 sequences are SGHAT and FQDESV (reference sequence). The CDR3 spans 16 residues. CDR3 DNA sequence: TGTGCCAGCAGCTTAGGGGACGTAAGCTCCTACAATGAGCAGTACTTC. Amino acid sequence: CASSLGDVSSYNEQYF.

Here the CDR3 DNA reads TGCAGCGTTCCAGGAAGGGGTTCTAGGACAGATACGCAGTATTTT. It encodes CSVPGRGSRTDTQYF. The V call is TRBV29-1, the J call TRBJ2-3, with D perhaps matching TRBD1 (5 bases). Germline-derived CDR1 and CDR2 are SQVTM and ANQGSEA. Trimming shortened V by 5 bases and J by 3 bases, and 18 bases separated the two germline ends. The CDR3 runs 15 residues.

This sequence joins TRBV3-1 and TRBJ2-5; D remains ambiguous. The length of the CDR3 is 13 residues. Germline V gene data show CDR1 as LGHDT and CDR2 as YNNKEL (reference sequence). The ends were cut back, 4 bases at V and 4 bases at J, with 10 bases in the middle. CDR3 DNA sequence: TGTGCCAGCAGCCCAGATCTACGAGAGACCCAGTACTTC. It is translated as CASSPDLRETQYF.

This clonotype was recorded a few times. V and J are TRBV7-2 and TRBJ2-7, with 9 bases that match TRBD2. The CDR3 consists of 15 residues. Germline CDR1 and CDR2: SGHTA and FQGNSA. The trim removed 5 bases at V and 2 bases at J, leaving 7 bases unmatched. The DNA for the CDR3 is TGTGCCAGCAGCCCCGGGACTAGCTCCCCCTACGAGCAGTACTTC. Protein product: CASSPGTSSPYEQYF.

This chain connects TRBV4-2 to TRBJ2-7, with D unclear. The length of the CDR3 is 15 residues. The germline V and J ends were trimmed by 0 bases and 6 bases, with 15 bases remaining between them. Germline V gene lookup returns CDR1 LGHNA and CDR2 YNFKEQ. The CDR3 DNA reads as TGTGCCAGCAGCCAAGATGCTACGGTACAGCGCGAGCAGTACTTC. It translates to CASSQDATVQREQYF.

The V call is TRBV3-1, the J call TRBJ1-2; D might be TRBD1 (6 bases). Trimming cost V 3 bases and J 4 bases, with 15 bases left between them. CDR3 length: 15 residues. Germline CDR1 reads LGHDT; CDR2 reads YNNKEL (reference sequence). CDR3 in DNA: TGTGCCAGCAGCCATGGAACCGGGACAATCTATGGCTACACCTTC. It codes for CASSHGTGTIYGYTF. The full variable domain, with the rest looked up from reference TRBV3-1 and TRBJ1-2, is DTAVSQTPKYLVTQMGNDKSIKCEQNLGHDTMYWYKQDSKKFLKIMFSYNNKELIINETVPNRFSPKSPDKAHLNLHINSLELGDSAVYFCASSHGTGTIYGYTFGSGTRLTVV.

Remarks on this clonotype: This may be a read error: a much more frequent sequence differs by one nucleotide. The V call is TRBV5-1, the J call TRBJ2-1; D is possibly TRBD2 (5 bases). The J call is uncertain, as TRBJ2-7 better fits the DNA end. The CDR3 covers 16 residues. Germline CDR1 reads SGHRS; CDR2 reads YFSETQ. The CDR3 region has the DNA TGCGCCAGCAGCTTGGCCCCGGACTTCATCTACAATGAGCAGTACTTC. Translation gives CASSLAPDFIYNEQYF.

V usage is TRBV14 and J usage is TRBJ1-4, with D hard to call. Germline loops: CDR1 SGHDN, CDR2 FVKESK. This CDR3 is 17 amino acids long. V lost 1 base to trimming and J lost 8 bases, with 20 bases between them. CDR3 region: CASSQGPPAGWEEKLFF. The DNA for the CDR3 is TGTGCCAGCAGCCAAGGCCCCCCCGCAGGTTGGGAGGAAAAACTGTTTTTT.

This clonotype was counted between two and nine times. The chain has TRBV18 and TRBJ2-3, with 9 positions matching TRBD1. The CDR3 runs 14 residues. The V and J ends lost 5 bases and 6 bases, in that order; junction bases with no gene match: 6. The germline V gene encodes CDR1 KGHSH and CDR2 LQKENI. The CDR3 sequence: CASSSGQGVDTQYF. In nucleotides, the CDR3 is TGTGCCAGCTCATCGGGACAGGGCGTCGATACGCAGTATTTT.

The chain employs TRBV20-1 and TRBJ2-7; 10 nucleotides agree with TRBD1. Germline V gene lookup returns CDR1 DFQATT and CDR2 SNEGSKA (reference sequence). Trimming at V came to 1 base and at J to 6 bases, leaving 6 bases not matched to a gene. CDR3 length equals 14 residues. The chain's CDR3 is CSARGGQGGLEQYF. The CDR3 nucleotides read TGCAGTGCTAGAGGTGGACAGGGGGGACTCGAGCAGTACTTC.

This clonotype appeared a single time. The gene calls are TRBV5-1 and TRBJ2-1, with 12 nucleotides matching TRBD2. The CDR3 has 18 residues. CDR1 SGHRS and CDR2 YFSETQ come from the germline V gene. Trimming at V came to 0 bases and at J to 6 bases, leaving 10 bases not matched to a gene. The CDR3 spells CASSLATASGGARNEQFF. The CDR3 DNA reads as TGCGCCAGCAGCTTGGCCACGGCTAGCGGGGGGGCCCGCAATGAGCAGTTCTTC.

The chain links TRBV3-1 to TRBJ2-5; 10 bases agree with TRBD1. This CDR3 has 15 amino acids. Trimming took 2 bases from V and 3 from J; bases not matched to a gene: 3. CDR1 LGHDT and CDR2 YNNKEL come from the germline V gene (reference sequence). The CDR3 region has the DNA TGTGCCAGCAGCCAACCCGGGACAGGGGAAGAGACCCAGTACTTC. Its translation: CASSQPGTGEETQYF.

The chain carries TRBV6-5 and TRBJ2-1; 9 bases are a match to TRBD2. J was trimmed by 8 bases and V by 8 bases; bases with no gene match: 19. CDR1 is MNHEY and CDR2 is SVGAGI in the germline V gene. This CDR3 has 17 residues. CDR3 coding DNA: TGTGCCAGCCAGTTGGACCGGGGGAGGACTAGCGCCTATGAGCAGTTCTTC. Translation gives CASQLDRGRTSAYEQFF.

The V and J genes are TRBV9 and TRBJ2-5; unclear D gene. The end of the DNA is better explained by TRBJ2-7, so the J call may be wrong. This CDR3 region has 14 residues. Germline V lookup: CDR1 SGDLS, CDR2 YYNGEE. CDR3 DNA: TGTGCCAGCAGCCCCGAGCAAGTCACCTACGAGCAGTACTTC. This gives the protein CASSPEQVTYEQYF.

This clonotype turned up a few times. This chain links TRBV11-3 with TRBJ2-7; D may be TRBD1 (7 bases). Trimming cost V 4 bases and J 3 bases, with 16 bases left between them. CDR3 size: 15 residues. CDR1 is SGHNT, CDR2 YENEEA, per germline. CDR3 loop: CASSSEGAEIYEQYF. CDR3 nucleotide sequence: TGTGCCAGCAGCTCGGAGGGGGCTGAAATCTACGAGCAGTACTTC.

This clonotype has more than one count but fewer than ten. The rearrangement links TRBV12-3 or TRBV12-4 to TRBJ2-1; 9 nucleotides match TRBD2. The ends lost 3 bases at V and 5 bases at J; junction bases unmatched: 2. This CDR3 comprises 14 residues. DNA of the CDR3: TGTGCCAGCAGTTTTGGCGGGGGGGACAATGAGCAGTTCTTC. Its protein product is CASSFGGGDNEQFF.

V and J are TRBV3-1 and TRBJ2-1, with 10 bases that match TRBD2. Per germline, CDR1 LGHDT and CDR2 YNNKEL (reference sequence). V was clipped by 0 bases and J by 8 bases; unmatched bases: 7. The CDR3 spans 16 residues. The CDR3 region has the DNA TGTGCCAGCAGCCAAGACTTAGCGGGAGGCCAGGATGAGCAGTTCTTC. It codes for CASSQDLAGGQDEQFF.

This clonotype was seen a few times. The rearrangement uses TRBV12-3 or TRBV12-4 and TRBJ1-3, with D uncertain. Trimming removed 3 bases at V and 0 bases at J, with 6 bases between. The CDR3 is made up of 14 amino acids. The CDR3 spells CASSFGDSGNTIYF. The CDR3 DNA reads TGTGCCAGCAGTTTCGGCGACTCTGGAAACACCATATATTTT.

The V gene is TRBV20-1, the J gene TRBJ1-5; 12 nucleotides agree with TRBD1. Trimming at V came to 3 bases and at J to 5 bases, leaving 11 bases not matched to a gene. This CDR3 spans 17 amino acids. Germline V gene sequence: CDR1 DFQATT, CDR2 SNEGSKA (reference sequence). The CDR3 DNA reads TGCAGTGCTAGCCCTAGAAGGGACAGGGGGCCGTATCAGCCCCAGCATTTT. Its translation: CSASPRRDRGPYQPQHF.

In its sample, this clonotype was seen many times. The chain employs TRBV7-9 and TRBJ1-2; TRBD1 might be the D (5 bases). The CDR3 extends over 15 amino acids. CDR1 SEHNR and CDR2 FQNEAQ come from the germline V gene (reference sequence). V lost 6 bases and J 4 bases, leaving 18 bases between the germline ends. Written as DNA, the CDR3 is TGTGCCAGCAGGGGGCCCGGGCGAGTTGGCTATGGCTACACCTTC. Its translation is CASRGPGRVGYGYTF.

The chain is built from TRBV20-1 and TRBJ2-7, with 10 bases identical to TRBD1. The J call may not be correct, given that the DNA end is closer to TRBJ2-5. The CDR3 extends over 17 amino acids. Per the germline V gene, CDR1 is DFQATT and CDR2 is SNEGSKA (reference sequence). The CDR3 nucleotides are TGCAGTGCTAAGATGGTAGGACAGGGGGATTTGCAAGAGACCCAGTACTTC. Translating it yields CSAKMVGQGDLQETQYF.

The rearrangement joins TRBV29-1 to TRBJ2-3, with 13 bases aligning to TRBD2. After removal of 7 bases from V and 1 base from J, the junction contained 5 bases not matched to a gene. CDR3 length: 15 amino acids. Germline V gene data show CDR1 as SQVTM and CDR2 as ANQGSEA. CDR3 in DNA: TGCAGCGCCCCCACTAGCGGGAGGGGCACAGATACGCAGTATTTT. Protein: CSAPTSGRGTDTQYF.

This clonotype was detected only a few times. The chain recombines TRBV7-2 with TRBJ1-1, with D unclear. CDR1 is SGHTA, CDR2 FQGNSA, per germline. The V end was cut by 3 bases, the J end by 7 bases, with 15 bases between. This CDR3 comprises 14 residues. CDR3 residues: CASSLEVGRSEAFF. CDR3 bases: TGTGCCAGCAGCTTGGAAGTAGGGAGGAGTGAAGCTTTCTTT.

V is TRBV20-1 and J is TRBJ2-4; a weak D match, TRBD2 (5 bases). CDR3 size: 13 residues. Germline-derived CDR1 and CDR2 are DFQATT and SNEGSKA (reference sequence). V dropped 3 bases and J dropped 5 bases, with 11 bases sitting between them. In DNA form, the CDR3 reads TGCAGTGCTAGTTACGGGGAGCAAAACATTCAGTACTTC. Protein: CSASYGEQNIQYF.

This clonotype was seen a few times. This chain connects TRBV7-2 to TRBJ2-1, with 7 bases that match TRBD2. From germline, CDR1 is SGHTA and CDR2 FQGNSA. CDR3 size: 13 residues. V dropped 5 bases and J dropped 14; count of bases not matched to a gene: 12. CDR3 sequence reads: CASSPLGLGEKFF. The CDR3 DNA follows: TGTGCCAGCAGCCCTCTCGGACTAGGAGAAAAGTTCTTC.

The rearrangement joins TRBV28 to TRBJ2-5; 11 positions agree with TRBD2. Germline V lookup: CDR1 MDHEN, CDR2 SYDVKM. This CDR3 comprises 15 residues. Losses at the gene ends were 6 bases for V and 4 bases for J; bases not matched to a gene: 7. The CDR3 spells CASSLATSGVETQYF. For the CDR3, the DNA is TGTGCCAGCAGCTTGGCGACTAGCGGGGTAGAGACCCAGTACTTC.